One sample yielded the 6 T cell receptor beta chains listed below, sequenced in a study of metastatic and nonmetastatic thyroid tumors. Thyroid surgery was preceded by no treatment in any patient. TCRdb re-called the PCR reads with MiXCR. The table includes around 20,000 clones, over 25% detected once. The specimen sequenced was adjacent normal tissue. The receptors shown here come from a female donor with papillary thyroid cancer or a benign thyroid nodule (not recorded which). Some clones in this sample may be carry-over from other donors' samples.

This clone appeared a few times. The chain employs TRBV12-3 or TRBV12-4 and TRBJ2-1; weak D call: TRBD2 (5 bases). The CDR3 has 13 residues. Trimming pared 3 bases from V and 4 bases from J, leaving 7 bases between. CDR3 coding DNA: TGTGCCAGCAGTTTCTCGGGATACAATGAGCAGTTCTTC. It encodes CASSFSGYNEQFF.

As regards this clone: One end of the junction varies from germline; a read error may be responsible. CDR3 in DNA: TGCGCCAGCAGCTTGGTAGGACTGGGTCTCTACAATGAGGAGATCTTC. Translating gives CASSLVGLGLYNEEIF. The chain is built from TRBV5-1 and TRBJ2-1, with a weak D call TRBD2 (5 bases). Germline values: CDR1 SGHRS, CDR2 YFSETQ. The CDR3 has 16 residues.

The CDR3 nucleotides are TGTGCCAGCAGCTTGGCCATTCGGGGGCTAGGGCAGCCCCAGCATTTT. It is translated as CASSLAIRGLGQPQHF. V is TRBV5-6 and J is TRBJ1-5; D might be TRBD1 (6 bases). Germline assignment: CDR1 SGHDT and CDR2 YYEEEE. This CDR3 region has 16 residues. The V and J ends lost 0 bases and 7 bases respectively, with 17 bases between them.

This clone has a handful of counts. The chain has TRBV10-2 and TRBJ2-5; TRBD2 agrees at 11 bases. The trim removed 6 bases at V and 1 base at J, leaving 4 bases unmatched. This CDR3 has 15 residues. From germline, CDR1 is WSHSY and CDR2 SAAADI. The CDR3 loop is CASRPGLAVQETQYF. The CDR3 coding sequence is TGCGCCAGCAGGCCGGGACTAGCGGTCCAAGAGACCCAGTACTTC.

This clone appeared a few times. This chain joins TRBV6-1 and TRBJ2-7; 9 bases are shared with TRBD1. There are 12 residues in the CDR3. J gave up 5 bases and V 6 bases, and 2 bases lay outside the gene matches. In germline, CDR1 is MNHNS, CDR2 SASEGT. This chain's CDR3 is CASRGTGNEQYF. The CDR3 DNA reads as TGTGCCAGCAGGGGGACAGGGAACGAGCAGTACTTC.

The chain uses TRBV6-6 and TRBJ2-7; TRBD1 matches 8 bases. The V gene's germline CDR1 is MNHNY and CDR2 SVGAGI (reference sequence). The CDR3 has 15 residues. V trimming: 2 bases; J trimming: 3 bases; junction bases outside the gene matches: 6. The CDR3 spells CASSYRTGYGYEQYF. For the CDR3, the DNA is TGTGCCAGCAGTTACCGGACAGGGTATGGCTACGAGCAGTACTTC.